A single sample is the source of the 26 T cell receptor beta chains below, sequenced in a study of T-cell memory formation after mild COVID-19. TCRdb fed the 5' RACE reads into MiXCR, producing one record per CDR3 protein. The sample includes a few hundred thousand distinct CDR3 sequences, around 21% seen only once; the top ten take about an eighth. The sample consisted of PBMCs or a T cell subset sorted from them (not recorded which). These receptors came from an adult woman who had mild COVID-19 (a few samples of this study predate the infection). Cell type and time point are not known.

This clonotype was seen repeatedly, ten times or more. The genes are TRBV7-9 and TRBJ2-1; 10 positions match TRBD2. V trimming: 5 bases; J trimming: 12 bases; junction bases outside the gene matches: 16. Germline V lookup: CDR1 SEHNR, CDR2 FQNEAQ (reference sequence). The CDR3 is 16 residues long. CDR3 sequence (DNA): TGTGCCAGCAGCCCCGCTAGCGGGAGCGCGATAGGCGGGCAGTTCTTC. Its translation is CASSPASGSAIGGQFF.

CDR3 sequence: CASNQKPVGTDTQYF. The CDR3 region has the DNA TGTGCCAGCAATCAAAAACCGGTGGGCACAGATACGCAGTATTTT. The gene calls are TRBV7-2 and TRBJ2-3; D is unresolved. The V end lost 7 bases, the J end lost 1 base, and 15 bases lay between the germline ends. The germline CDR1 and CDR2 sequences are SGHTA and FQGNSA. The CDR3 contains 15 residues. Drawing the rest from reference TRBV7-2 and TRBJ2-3, the complete variable domain is GAGVSQSPSNKVTEKGKDVELRCDPISGHTALYWYRQSLGQGLEFLIYFQGNSAPDKSGLPSDRFSAERTGGSVSTLTIQRTQQEDSAVYLCASNQKPVGTDTQYFGPGTRLTVL.

The CDR3 is CASGGDGYQETQYF. The CDR3 DNA follows: TGTGCTAGTGGTGGAGACGGATACCAAGAGACCCAGTACTTC. The chain joins TRBV12-5 to TRBJ2-5; no clear D. Germline values: CDR1 LGHNT, CDR2 FRNRAP. Deletions cut 5 bases from V and 0 bases from J, with 10 bases between. The CDR3 extends over 14 amino acids.

This rearrangement joins TRBV20-1 to TRBJ2-3; no reliable D call. The CDR3 contains 15 residues. V lost 0 bases and J lost 5, with 15 bases in between. Germline values: CDR1 DFQATT, CDR2 SNEGSKA (reference sequence). In DNA, the CDR3 is TGCAGTGCTAGAGAGGGCAAAACCGGTATAGATACGCAGTATTTT. This gives the protein CSAREGKTGIDTQYF.

V usage is TRBV12-3 or TRBV12-4 and J usage is TRBJ2-1, with D hard to call. V was trimmed by 5 bases and J by 5 bases, leaving 16 bases between them. CDR3 length equals 15 residues. CDR3 sequence (DNA): TGTGCCAGCAGTCACTTACCCTATTCAAACAATGAGCAGTTCTTC. Residues: CASSHLPYSNNEQFF.

This sequence joins TRBV4-1 and TRBJ1-2, with D maybe TRBD1 (5 bases). This CDR3 spans 17 amino acids. The germline CDR1 and CDR2 sequences are MGHRA and YSYEKL. The V end lost 1 base, the J end lost 4 bases, and 19 bases lay between the germline ends. This CDR3 reads CASSQGGGSGGVYGYTF. The CDR3, as DNA: TGCGCCAGCAGCCAAGGCGGGGGTAGCGGCGGGGTCTATGGCTACACCTTC.

The chain links TRBV4-1 to TRBJ2-7; D gene uncertain. V was shortened by 3 bases and J by 7 bases, with 16 bases between the two germline ends. Germline CDR1 is MGHRA and CDR2 is YSYEKL. The CDR3 sequence is 14 residues long. In nucleotides, the CDR3 is TGCGCCAGCAGCCACGTGGCCTCGGCCGGGGAGCAGTACTTC. Protein product: CASSHVASAGEQYF.

Here the CDR3 reads CASSGRDRNTIYF. CDR3 in DNA: TGTGCCAGCAGTGGAAGGGACAGGAACACCATATATTTT. The chain has TRBV12-3 or TRBV12-4 and TRBJ1-3, with 8 bases fitting TRBD1. After removal of 5 bases from V and 7 bases from J, the junction contained 4 bases not matched to a gene. This CDR3 region has 13 residues.

This chain uses TRBV5-1 with TRBJ1-2, with 9 bases matching TRBD1. J lost 3 bases, V lost 2 bases, and 2 bases had no gene match. The length of the CDR3 is 14 residues. CDR1 SGHRS and CDR2 YFSETQ come from the germline V gene. Written as DNA, the CDR3 is TGCGCCAGCAGCTTCACAGGGGGCGACTATGGCTACACCTTC. It is translated as CASSFTGGDYGYTF.

V is TRBV5-6 and J is TRBJ2-7; D is uncertain. CDR3 size: 13 residues. CDR1 is SGHDT, CDR2 YYEEEE, per germline. V was cut by 6 bases and J by 3 bases, with 13 bases left in between. The CDR3 sequence: CASTHTSRYEQYF. The CDR3 DNA reads TGTGCCAGCACCCATACCAGCCGCTACGAGCAGTACTTC.

This clonotype appeared a few times. This chain uses TRBV24-1 with TRBJ2-1; D not certain. In germline, CDR1 is KGHDR, CDR2 SFDVKD. V dropped 0 bases and J dropped 4 bases, with 9 bases sitting between them. This CDR3 spans 15 amino acids. The CDR3 loop reads CATSDLAAKYNEQFF. The CDR3 DNA is TGTGCCACCAGTGATTTGGCTGCTAAGTACAATGAGCAGTTCTTC.

The chain couples TRBV5-1 to TRBJ1-1, with TRBD1 as a possible D gene (5 bases). V was pared by 6 bases and J by 4 bases, with 16 bases between. This CDR3 comprises 14 residues. Germline V gene sequence: CDR1 SGHRS, CDR2 YFSETQ. CDR3 sequence (DNA): TGCGCCAGCAACTCCGACAGCTGGATCACTGAAGCTTTCTTT. Translating it yields CASNSDSWITEAFF.

In its sample, this clonotype was seen a few times. The genes are TRBV20-1 and TRBJ2-7, with D unclear. Per the germline V gene, CDR1 is DFQATT and CDR2 is SNEGSKA (reference sequence). V lost 0 bases, J lost 3 bases, and 15 bases lay in between. This CDR3 contains 15 residues. The CDR3 region has the DNA TGCAGTGCTAGAGAGATAGACGGTGGGGACTACGAGCAGTACTTC. This encodes CSAREIDGGDYEQYF.

This clonotype turned up a few times. The chain links TRBV12-3 or TRBV12-4 to TRBJ1-1; D may be TRBD1 (5 bases). V shed 5 bases and J shed 3 bases, with 13 bases lying between them. CDR3 length equals 14 residues. CDR3 residues: CASSRGVQDTEAFF. The DNA for the CDR3 is TGTGCCAGCAGTCGAGGGGTGCAGGACACTGAAGCTTTCTTT.

This chain joins TRBV3-1 and TRBJ2-5; TRBD2 aligns across 8 bases. The ends lost 2 bases at V and 5 bases at J; junction bases unmatched: 10. The germline CDR1 and CDR2 sequences are LGHDT and YNNKEL (reference sequence). CDR3 length equals 16 residues. CDR3: CASSQKTSVVLETQYF. Written as DNA, the CDR3 is TGTGCCAGCAGCCAAAAGACTAGCGTTGTCTTGGAGACCCAGTACTTC.

This chain links TRBV30 with TRBJ1-1; no clear D gene. The CDR3 sequence is 13 residues long. CDR1 and CDR2 (germline): GTSNPN, SVGIG (reference sequence). V was pared by 0 bases and J by 6 bases, with 11 bases between. DNA for the CDR3: TGTGCCTGGAGTGTACAGTGGGGAGCTGAAGCTTTCTTT. It translates to CAWSVQWGAEAFF.

This clonotype was detected only a few times. The DNA of the CDR3 is TGCGCCAGCAGTCAATCCCCAGATGAATCAGATACGCAGTATTTT. This gives the protein CASSQSPDESDTQYF. V usage is TRBV23-1 and J usage is TRBJ2-3; no clear D. TRBV23-1 is reported as an ORF; its role is uncertain. This CDR3 region has 15 residues. The V gene lost 0 bases and the J gene lost 4 bases, with 11 bases spanning the gap.

This clonotype showed up just a few times. The chain employs TRBV7-8 and TRBJ2-1; TRBD2 is a possible D gene (6 bases). Trimming shortened V by 1 base and J by 0 bases, and 16 bases separated the two germline ends. The CDR3 extends over 18 amino acids. Germline lookup yields CDR1 SGHVS and CDR2 FQNEAQ. The CDR3 is CASSLGDPSEPSYNEQFF. The CDR3 DNA follows: TGTGCCAGCAGCTTAGGCGATCCTAGCGAACCCTCCTACAATGAGCAGTTCTTC.

This clonotype was observed once. V and J are TRBV5-6 and TRBJ2-1, with 9 bases aligning to TRBD1. The CDR3 extends over 14 amino acids. Trimming at V came to 4 bases and at J to 8 bases, leaving 7 bases not matched to a gene. Germline V gene data show CDR1 as SGHDT and CDR2 as YYEEEE. The DNA for the CDR3 is TGTGCCAGCAGCCATGGGACAGGGTGGGATGAGCAGTTCTTC. It specifies CASSHGTGWDEQFF.

The V gene is TRBV20-1, the J gene TRBJ2-1; 9 bases agree with TRBD2. The CDR3 loop spans 14 amino acids. Per germline, CDR1 DFQATT and CDR2 SNEGSKA (reference sequence). V lost 3 bases to trimming and J lost 4 bases; unmatched junction nucleotides: 4. In nucleotides, the CDR3 is TGCAGTGCTAGGAGGACTAGCGTTTACAATGAGCAGTTCTTC. Its translation: CSARRTSVYNEQFF.

This clonotype showed up just a few times. This sequence joins TRBV15 and TRBJ1-1; D call uncertain. Germline-derived CDR1 and CDR2 are LNHNV and YYDKDF (reference sequence). The CDR3 covers 14 residues. V was pared by 6 bases and J by 1 base, with 12 bases between. This chain's CDR3 is CATSRPIKNTEAFF. The DNA for the CDR3 is TGTGCCACCAGTCGGCCGATTAAGAACACTGAAGCTTTCTTT. The full variable domain, in which reference TRBV15 and TRBJ1-1 provide the parts outside the CDR3, is DAMVIQNPRYQVTQFGKPVTLSCSQTLNHNVMYWYQQKSSQAPKLLFHYYDKDFNNEADTPDNFQSRRPNTSFCFLDIRSPGLGDTAMYLCATSRPIKNTEAFFGQGTRLTVV.

This chain links TRBV7-6 with TRBJ2-3, with D perhaps TRBD1 (6 bases). The V end was cut by 1 base, the J end by 4 bases, with 9 bases between. The length of the CDR3 is 14 residues. Germline V CDR1 and CDR2: SGHVS, FNYEAQ. The CDR3 bases are TGTGCCAGCAGCTTAGAACAGGGACCAGATACGCAGTATTTT. It specifies CASSLEQGPDTQYF. Looking up the rest from reference TRBV7-6 and TRBJ2-3 gives the full variable domain: GAGVSQSPRYKVTKRGQDVALRCDPISGHVSLYWYRQALGQGPEFLTYFNYEAQQDKSGLPNDRFSAERPEGSISTLTIQRTEQRDSAMYRCASSLEQGPDTQYFGPGTRLTVL.

The chain recombines TRBV2 with TRBJ2-7; 11 bases are shared with TRBD2. Germline V gives CDR1 SNHLY, CDR2 FYNNEI. The CDR3 is 14 residues long. The junction had 7 bases not matched to a gene; V was cut back by 9 bases and J by 3 bases. The CDR3 DNA sequence: TGTGCCAGTGGGGGACTAGCGGAAAACTACGAGCAGTACTTC. It codes for CASGGLAENYEQYF.

This clonotype was detected a few times. The CDR3 nucleotides are TGTGCCAGCAGTCTTTCAATCGAGGGACCTTATGGCTACACCTTC. It specifies CASSLSIEGPYGYTF. The gene calls are TRBV27 and TRBJ1-2; D is possibly TRBD1 (5 bases). The CDR3 is 15 amino acids. Germline values: CDR1 MNHEY, CDR2 SMNVEV (reference sequence). V was clipped by 5 bases and J by 5 bases, with 18 bases between them.

The chain recombines TRBV11-3 with TRBJ1-4; D remains unclear. V lost 5 bases and J lost 0, with 13 bases in between. This CDR3 comprises 16 residues. In germline, CDR1 is SGHNT, CDR2 YENEEA. The CDR3 DNA sequence: TGTGCCAGCAGCCTCGGACTGCGTGCAACTAATGAAAAACTGTTTTTT. Its protein is CASSLGLRATNEKLFF.

In this sample, this clonotype turned up a few times. V gene TRBV7-9 combines with J gene TRBJ2-7, with D unresolved. Deletions cut 2 bases from V and 0 bases from J, with 11 bases between. The germline V gene encodes CDR1 SEHNR and CDR2 FQNEAQ (reference sequence). The CDR3 has 15 residues. The DNA of the CDR3 is TGTGCCAGCAGCTTACTTGACTTTAGCTCCTACGAGCAGTACTTC. Amino acids: CASSLLDFSSYEQYF.